This is a list of T cell receptor beta chains from one sample in a study of blood T cell repertoires in COVID-19. Produced via immunoSEQ multiplex PCR; TCRdb's table is partial and in-frame only. The data contain about 190,000 clones, around 85% of them seen just once; the ten biggest clones take up about 2%. What was sequenced was peripheral blood. These receptors were taken from a man in his 70s with active or convalescent COVID-19. The CDR3 runs from the conserved cysteine through the conserved F or W. The D gene is left open where the match is weak. Size values are once, few and many counts, or a class for expanded clones, and some rows have none.

d_call: NA; v_call: TRBV5-5; j_call: TRBJ2-7; clone_size: few; cdr3_aa: CASSSAGYEQYF; cdr3_nt: TGTGCCAGCAGCTCGGCAGGGTACGAGCAGTACTTC
d_call: NA; v_call: TRBV28; j_call: TRBJ2-4; clone_size: few; cdr3_aa: CASSLAGLHIQYF; cdr3_nt: TGTGCCAGCAGTTTAGCGGGGCTGCACATTCAGTACTTC
d_call: TRBD2; v_call: TRBV7-2; j_call: TRBJ2-7; clone_size: NA; cdr3_aa: CASSLGLAGTYEQYF; cdr3_nt: TGTGCCAGCAGCTTGGGACTAGCGGGGACCTACGAGCAGTACTTC
d_call: NA; v_call: TRBV30; j_call: TRBJ2-5; clone_size: NA; cdr3_aa: CAWSVRDTQETQYF; cdr3_nt: TGTGCCTGGAGTGTACGTGACACGCAAGAGACCCAGTACTTC
d_call: TRBD1; v_call: TRBV4-1; j_call: TRBJ1-2; clone_size: NA; cdr3_aa: CASSPLTGFKGYTF; cdr3_nt: TGCGCCAGCAGCCCGCTGACAGGGTTTAAGGGCTACACCTTC
d_call: NA; v_call: TRBV2; j_call: TRBJ1-1; clone_size: NA; cdr3_aa: CASRSYTEAFF; cdr3_nt: TGTGCCAGCAGGTCGTACACTGAAGCTTTCTTT
d_call: NA; v_call: TRBV6-1; j_call: TRBJ1-6; clone_size: once; cdr3_aa: CASNPPGGGNSPLHF; cdr3_nt: TGTGCCAGCAACCCTCCGGGGGGGGGAAATTCACCCCTCCACTTT
d_call: TRBD2; v_call: TRBV7-2; j_call: TRBJ2-5; clone_size: once; cdr3_aa: CASSPPGLAAPAYF; cdr3_nt: TGTGCCAGCAGCCCTCCGGGACTAGCGGCCCCCGCGTACTTC
d_call: NA; v_call: TRBV7-2; j_call: TRBJ2-7; clone_size: once; cdr3_aa: CASSITGLQTYEQYF; cdr3_nt: TGTGCCAGCAGCATCACAGGGTTACAAACCTACGAGCAGTACTTC
d_call: NA; v_call: TRBV28; j_call: TRBJ2-2; clone_size: NA; cdr3_aa: CASTGVTGELFF; cdr3_nt: TGTGCCAGCACGGGAGTGACCGGGGAGCTGTTTTTT
d_call: NA; v_call: TRBV5-1; j_call: TRBJ2-7; clone_size: NA; cdr3_aa: CASSLIEAVYEQYF; cdr3_nt: TGCGCCAGCAGCTTAATCGAGGCAGTCTACGAGCAGTACTTC
d_call: TRBD1; v_call: TRBV7-9; j_call: TRBJ1-5; clone_size: NA; cdr3_aa: CASSPTGASNQPQHF; cdr3_nt: TGTGCCAGCAGCCCGACAGGGGCTAGCAATCAGCCCCAGCATTTT
d_call: NA; v_call: TRBV5-6; j_call: TRBJ2-5; clone_size: NA; cdr3_aa: CASSFRGFGQETQYF; cdr3_nt: TGTGCCAGCAGCTTTCGAGGGTTCGGTCAAGAGACCCAGTACTTC
d_call: TRBD2; v_call: TRBV9; j_call: TRBJ2-3; clone_size: NA; cdr3_aa: CASSVKASGTGRILRTDTQYF; cdr3_nt: TGTGCCAGCAGCGTAAAAGCTAGCGGGACCGGTCGGATCTTGCGGACAGATACGCAGTATTTT
d_call: TRBD1; v_call: TRBV6-5; j_call: TRBJ1-1; clone_size: NA; cdr3_aa: CASSRQGADTEAFF; cdr3_nt: TGTGCCAGCAGTCGACAGGGGGCGGACACTGAAGCTTTCTTT
d_call: TRBD1; v_call: TRBV18; j_call: TRBJ1-1; clone_size: NA; cdr3_aa: CASSAGTGRAAFF; cdr3_nt: TGTGCCAGCTCAGCCGGGACAGGGAGGGCAGCTTTCTTT
d_call: NA; v_call: TRBV7-2; j_call: TRBJ2-3; clone_size: NA; cdr3_aa: CASSLRSRSTDTQYF; cdr3_nt: TGTGCCAGCAGCTTACGATCGCGGAGCACAGATACGCAGTATTTT
d_call: NA; v_call: TRBV28; j_call: TRBJ2-5; clone_size: NA; cdr3_aa: CASSSQDTVWETQYF; cdr3_nt: TGTGCCAGCAGTTCCCAAGACACTGTATGGGAGACCCAGTACTTC
d_call: NA; v_call: TRBV6-5; j_call: TRBJ1-1; clone_size: NA; cdr3_aa: CASRKRPLNTEAFF; cdr3_nt: TGTGCCAGCAGAAAGAGGCCCTTGAACACTGAAGCTTTCTTT
d_call: TRBD1; v_call: TRBV19; j_call: TRBJ2-7; clone_size: NA; cdr3_aa: CASSIDLTGQLYEQYF; cdr3_nt: TGTGCCAGTAGTATAGATCTAACGGGACAGCTTTACGAGCAGTACTTC
d_call: TRBD2; v_call: TRBV9; j_call: TRBJ2-3; clone_size: NA; cdr3_aa: CASSVGNSGRPDTQYF; cdr3_nt: TGTGCCAGCAGCGTAGGGAATAGCGGGAGACCAGATACGCAGTATTTT
d_call: TRBD2; v_call: TRBV7-2; j_call: TRBJ2-5; clone_size: NA; cdr3_aa: CASSLPAGGIETQYF; cdr3_nt: TGTGCCAGCAGCTTACCAGCGGGGGGGATAGAGACCCAGTACTTC
d_call: TRBD1; v_call: TRBV27; j_call: TRBJ2-1; clone_size: NA; cdr3_aa: CASSLRRLSAGQDMYNEQFF; cdr3_nt: TGTGCCAGCAGCCTCCGTAGACTCTCCGCTGGACAGGACATGTACAATGAGCAGTTCTTC
d_call: NA; v_call: TRBV6-6; j_call: TRBJ2-7; clone_size: NA; cdr3_aa: CASSHRASYEQYF; cdr3_nt: TGTGCCAGCAGTCACAGGGCCTCCTACGAGCAGTACTTC
d_call: TRBD1; v_call: TRBV18; j_call: TRBJ2-7; clone_size: NA; cdr3_aa: CASSPDLGQGPAYEQYF; cdr3_nt: TGTGCCAGCTCACCTGACCTTGGACAGGGGCCCGCCTACGAGCAGTACTTC
d_call: TRBD2; v_call: TRBV7-6; j_call: TRBJ2-2; clone_size: NA; cdr3_aa: CASSLAWSGGAYTGELFF; cdr3_nt: TGTGCCAGCAGCTTAGCTTGGTCGGGGGGGGCCTACACCGGGGAGCTGTTTTTT
d_call: TRBD1; v_call: TRBV7-2; j_call: TRBJ1-6; clone_size: few; cdr3_aa: CASSPRQGGSPLHF; cdr3_nt: TGTGCCAGCAGCCCCCGACAGGGGGGTTCACCCCTCCACTTT
d_call: NA; v_call: TRBV4-3; j_call: TRBJ1-6; clone_size: NA; cdr3_aa: CASSQDRVVNSPLHF; cdr3_nt: TGCGCCAGCAGCCAAGACAGGGTTGTTAATTCACCCCTCCACTTT
d_call: NA; v_call: TRBV2; j_call: TRBJ1-1; clone_size: NA; cdr3_aa: CASGATGNTEAFF; cdr3_nt: TGTGCCAGCGGGGCGACAGGGAACACTGAAGCTTTCTTT
d_call: NA; v_call: TRBV9; j_call: TRBJ2-5; clone_size: NA; cdr3_aa: CASSENSDTGETQYF; cdr3_nt: TGTGCCAGCAGCGAGAATAGCGACACCGGGGAGACCCAGTACTTC